The present T cell receptor (beta chain) was sequenced within a study of PD-L1 blockade in urothelial cancer. Libraries were prepared by immunoSEQ multiplex PCR; TCRdb keeps only in-frame clonotypes and omits some of them. The sample lists about 80,000 clones, around four fifths occurring once. The time point is: pretreatment peripheral blood. This clone was counted once. Its ends do not fully match the called genes, so a read error is possible. The sequence was collected from a man aged 40-55 years with urothelial cancer. The specimen was PBMCs, collected around atezolizumab (anti-PD-L1) treatment.

CDR3 amino acids: CASSLEGRETQYF. Written as DNA, the CDR3 is TGTGCTAGCAGCTTGGAGGGGAGAGAGACCCAGTACTTC. This chain uses TRBV7-7 with TRBJ2-5; the D gene is possibly TRBD2 (6 bases). Germline assignment: CDR1 SSHAT and CDR2 FNYEAQ (reference sequence). This CDR3 has 13 amino acids.